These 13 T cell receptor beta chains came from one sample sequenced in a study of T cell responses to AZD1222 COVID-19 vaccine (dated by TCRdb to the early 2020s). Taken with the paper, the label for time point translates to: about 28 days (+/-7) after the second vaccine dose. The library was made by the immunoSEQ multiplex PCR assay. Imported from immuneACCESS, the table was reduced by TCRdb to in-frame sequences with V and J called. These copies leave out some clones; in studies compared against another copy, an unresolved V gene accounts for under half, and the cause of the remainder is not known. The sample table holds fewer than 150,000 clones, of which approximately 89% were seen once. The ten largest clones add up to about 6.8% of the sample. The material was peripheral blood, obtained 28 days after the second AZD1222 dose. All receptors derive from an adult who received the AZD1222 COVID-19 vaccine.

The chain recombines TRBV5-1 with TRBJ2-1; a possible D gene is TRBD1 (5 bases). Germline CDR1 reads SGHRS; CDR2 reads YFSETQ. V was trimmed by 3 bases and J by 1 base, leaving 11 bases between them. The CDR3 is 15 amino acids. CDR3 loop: CASSSQGGSYNEQFF. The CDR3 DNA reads TGCGCCAGCAGCTCTCAGGGCGGTTCCTACAATGAGCAGTTCTTC.

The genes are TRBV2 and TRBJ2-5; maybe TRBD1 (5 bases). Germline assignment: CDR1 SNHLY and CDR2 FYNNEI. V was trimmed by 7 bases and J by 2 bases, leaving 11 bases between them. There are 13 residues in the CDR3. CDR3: CASIAGRQETQYF. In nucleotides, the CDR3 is TGTGCCAGCATAGCAGGGCGGCAAGAGACCCAGTACTTC.

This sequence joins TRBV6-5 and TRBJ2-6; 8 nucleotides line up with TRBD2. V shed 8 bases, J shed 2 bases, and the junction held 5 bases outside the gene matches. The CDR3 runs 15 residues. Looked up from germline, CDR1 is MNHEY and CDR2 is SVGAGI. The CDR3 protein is CASCRGGTGANVLTF. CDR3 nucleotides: TGTGCCAGCTGTCGGGGGGGGACTGGGGCCAACGTCCTGACTTTC.

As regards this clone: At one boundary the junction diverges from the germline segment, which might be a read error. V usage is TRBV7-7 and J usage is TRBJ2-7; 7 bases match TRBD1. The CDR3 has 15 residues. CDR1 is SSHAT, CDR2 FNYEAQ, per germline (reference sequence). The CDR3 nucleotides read TGTGCTAGCAGCTTAACGACAGGGAATACCTACGAGCAGTACTTC. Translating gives CASSLTTGNTYEQYF.

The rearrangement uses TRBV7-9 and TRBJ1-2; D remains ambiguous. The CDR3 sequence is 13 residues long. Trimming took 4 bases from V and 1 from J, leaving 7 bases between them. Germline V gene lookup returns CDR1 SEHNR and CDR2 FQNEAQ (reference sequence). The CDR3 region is CASSSSNNYGYTF. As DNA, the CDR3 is TGTGCCAGCAGCTCTAGTAATAACTATGGCTACACCTTC.

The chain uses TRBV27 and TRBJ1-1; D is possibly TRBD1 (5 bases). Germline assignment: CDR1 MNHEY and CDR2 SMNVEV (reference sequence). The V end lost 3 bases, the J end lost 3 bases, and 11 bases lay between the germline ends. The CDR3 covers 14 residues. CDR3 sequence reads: CASSFSLRDTEAFF. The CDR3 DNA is TGTGCCAGCAGTTTTAGTCTCAGGGACACTGAAGCTTTCTTT.

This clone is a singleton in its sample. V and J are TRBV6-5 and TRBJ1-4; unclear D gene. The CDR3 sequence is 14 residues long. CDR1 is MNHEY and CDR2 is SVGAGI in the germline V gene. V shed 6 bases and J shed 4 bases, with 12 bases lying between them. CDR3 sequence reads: CASSQDVFNEKLFF. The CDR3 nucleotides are TGTGCCAGCAGCCAGGACGTCTTTAATGAAAAACTGTTTTTT.

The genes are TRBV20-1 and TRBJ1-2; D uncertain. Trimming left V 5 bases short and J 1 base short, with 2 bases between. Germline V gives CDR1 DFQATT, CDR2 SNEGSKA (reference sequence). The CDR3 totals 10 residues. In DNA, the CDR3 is TGCAGTGCTGATAACTATGGCTACACCTTC. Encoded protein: CSADNYGYTF.

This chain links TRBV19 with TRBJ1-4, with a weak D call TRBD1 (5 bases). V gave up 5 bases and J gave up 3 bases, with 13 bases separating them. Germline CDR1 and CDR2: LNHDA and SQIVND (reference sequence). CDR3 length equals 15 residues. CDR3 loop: CASSPIGGSNEKLFF. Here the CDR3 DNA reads TGTGCCAGTAGTCCCATTGGGGGATCTAATGAAAAACTGTTTTTT.

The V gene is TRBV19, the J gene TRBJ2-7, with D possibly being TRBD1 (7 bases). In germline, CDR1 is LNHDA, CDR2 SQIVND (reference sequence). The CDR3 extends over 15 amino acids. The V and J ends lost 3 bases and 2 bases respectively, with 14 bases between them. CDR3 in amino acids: CASSIGQGGTYEQYF. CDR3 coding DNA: TGTGCCAGTAGTATTGGTCAGGGGGGCACCTACGAGCAGTACTTC.

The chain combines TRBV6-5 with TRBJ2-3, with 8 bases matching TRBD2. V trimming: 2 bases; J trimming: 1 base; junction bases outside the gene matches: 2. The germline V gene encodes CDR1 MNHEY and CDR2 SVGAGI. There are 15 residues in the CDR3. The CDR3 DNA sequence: TGTGCCAGCAGTTACCGGCGGGGGGGCACAGATACGCAGTATTTT. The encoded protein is CASSYRRGGTDTQYF.

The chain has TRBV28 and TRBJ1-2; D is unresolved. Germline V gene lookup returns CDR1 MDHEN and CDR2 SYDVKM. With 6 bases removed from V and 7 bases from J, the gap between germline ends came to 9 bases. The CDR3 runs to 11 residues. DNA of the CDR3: TGTGCCAGCAGCGGAGTGGGTGGCTACACCTTC. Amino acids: CASSGVGGYTF.

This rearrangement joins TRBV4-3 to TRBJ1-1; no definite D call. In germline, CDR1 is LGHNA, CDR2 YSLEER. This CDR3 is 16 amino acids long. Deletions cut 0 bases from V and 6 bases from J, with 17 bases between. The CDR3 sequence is CASSQDLGSGSAEAFF. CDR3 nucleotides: TGCGCCAGCAGCCAAGATCTGGGCTCCGGAAGCGCTGAAGCTTTCTTT.